Each of the 27 T cell receptor beta chains below was sequenced from the same sample in a study of OX40 agonist ivuxolimab in advanced cancers. Some clones are missing from TCRdb's copy, which holds only in-frame ones; the method was immunoSEQ multiplex PCR. The data show approximately 58,000 clones, roughly 83% seen once. The source was CD4+ or CD8+ T cells sorted from blood, collected in a trial of the OX40 agonist ivuxolimab. The receptors here all came from an adult with an advanced solid tumor such as melanoma, head and neck, liver or kidney cancer.

CDR3 amino acids: CASSKNTLYEDYGYTF. Written as DNA, the CDR3 is TGTGCCAGTAGTAAAAACACTCTCTACGAAGACTATGGCTACACCTTC. The rearrangement links TRBV19 to TRBJ1-2, with unresolved D. The CDR3 consists of 16 residues. V shed 4 bases and J shed 3 bases, with 18 bases lying between them. Per germline, CDR1 LNHDA and CDR2 SQIVND (reference sequence).

The rearrangement uses TRBV6-5 and TRBJ1-5; D ambiguous. This CDR3 has 14 residues. The germline V and J ends were trimmed by 6 bases and 0 bases, with 9 bases remaining between them. CDR1 is MNHEY, CDR2 SVGAGI, per germline. Here the CDR3 reads CASRRENSNQPQHF. CDR3 DNA sequence: TGTGCCAGCAGACGGGAGAATAGCAATCAGCCCCAGCATTTT.

The chain recombines TRBV18 with TRBJ1-2, with D perhaps matching TRBD1 (6 bases). Germline CDR1 is KGHSH and CDR2 is LQKENI. Trimming removed 4 bases from V and 3 bases from J, with 6 bases in between. This CDR3 contains 12 residues. The CDR3 here is CASSRQDYGYTF. CDR3 nucleotide sequence: TGTGCCAGCTCACGACAGGACTATGGCTACACCTTC.

This chain uses TRBV7-9 with TRBJ1-1; tentative D call: TRBD1 (6 bases). The CDR3 sequence is 15 residues long. V gave up 5 bases and J gave up 2 bases, with 15 bases separating them. Germline V CDR1 and CDR2: SEHNR, FQNEAQ (reference sequence). Here the CDR3 reads CASSLLGGGNTEAFF. The DNA for the CDR3 is TGTGCCAGCAGCCTCCTCGGGGGCGGAAACACTGAAGCTTTCTTT.

The chain couples TRBV7-9 to TRBJ2-1; D might be TRBD1 or TRBD2, each matching 5 bases. CDR1 SEHNR and CDR2 FQNEAQ come from the germline V gene (reference sequence). Trimming took 5 bases from V and 5 from J, leaving 10 bases between them. The CDR3 sequence is 13 residues long. Here the CDR3 DNA reads TGTGCCAGCAGCCTGGGGACCGACAATGAGCAGTTCTTC. Encoded protein: CASSLGTDNEQFF.

The chain recombines TRBV5-1 with TRBJ1-4; D is undetermined. The ends were cut back, 0 bases at V and 8 bases at J, with 8 bases in the middle. Germline CDR1 is SGHRS and CDR2 is YFSETQ. CDR3 size: 13 residues. CDR3 bases: TGCGCCAGCAGCTTGGTCGTTGGGGAAAAACTGTTTTTT. Residues: CASSLVVGEKLFF.

This chain joins TRBV11-2 and TRBJ2-5; D call uncertain. The CDR3 consists of 13 residues. V shed 8 bases and J shed 3 bases, with 13 bases lying between them. Germline assignment: CDR1 SGHAT and CDR2 FQNNGV. As DNA, the CDR3 is TGTGCCAGCGGATTTAGCCGGGAAGAGACCCAGTACTTC. Translation gives CASGFSREETQYF.

The V and J genes are TRBV5-5 and TRBJ2-5, with D possibly TRBD1 on 5 matching bases. V lost 0 bases and J lost 5, with 8 bases in between. CDR3 length equals 13 residues. Germline V gene data show CDR1 as SGHKS and CDR2 as YYEKEE (reference sequence). CDR3 DNA: TGTGCCAGCAGCTTGGGTTGGGGCGAGACCCAGTACTTC. Translation: CASSLGWGETQYF. The full variable domain, its missing parts supplied by reference TRBV5-5 and TRBJ2-5, is DAGVTQSPTHLIKTRGQQVTLRCSPISGHKSVSWYQQVLGQGPQFIFQYYEKEERGRGNFPDRFSARQFPNYSSELNVNALLLGDSALYLCASSLGWGETQYFGPGTRLLVL.

The gene calls are TRBV18 and TRBJ2-3, with D tentatively TRBD2 (5 bases). V was clipped by 3 bases and J by 5 bases, with 24 bases between them. Germline V CDR1 and CDR2: KGHSH, LQKENI. This CDR3 spans 18 amino acids. In DNA form, the CDR3 reads TGTGCCAGCTCACCCCAAACTACTAGAGGATGGTCGGGAGATACGCAGTATTTT. Translated, it gives CASSPQTTRGWSGDTQYF.

This clone turned up a few times. The chain couples TRBV6-5 to TRBJ2-4, with D perhaps matching TRBD1 or TRBD2 (5 bases each). The germline V and J ends were trimmed by 5 bases and 0 bases, with 11 bases remaining between them. The CDR3 totals 15 residues. Germline V lookup: CDR1 MNHEY, CDR2 SVGAGI. DNA for the CDR3: TGTGCCAGCAGTCCTGGGGCGGGAGCCAAAAACATTCAGTACTTC. Translated: CASSPGAGAKNIQYF.

This clone has only a few counts. The chain has TRBV2 and TRBJ2-4; D ambiguous. The V and J ends lost 6 bases and 11 bases respectively, with 14 bases between them. CDR1 and CDR2 from the germline V gene are SNHLY and FYNNEI. This CDR3 comprises 12 residues. The CDR3 is CASRSLGNFQYF. The CDR3 bases are TGTGCCAGCAGATCTTTGGGGAATTTTCAGTACTTC. The full variable domain, completed using reference TRBV2 and TRBJ2-4, is EPEVTQTPSHQVTQMGQEVILRCVPISNHLYFYWYRQILGQKVEFLVSFYNNEISEKSEIFDDQFSVERPDGSNFTLKIRSTKLEDSAMYFCASRSLGNFQYFGAGTRLSVL.

This clone occurred a few times. This chain uses TRBV5-8 with TRBJ2-1; D not certain. The ends were cut back, 3 bases at V and 3 bases at J, with 7 bases in the middle. CDR3 length: 13 amino acids. CDR1 is SGHTS and CDR2 is YDEGEE in the germline V gene. The DNA of the CDR3 is TGTGCCAGCAGCTCGGCTGGCTACAATGAGCAGTTCTTC. Protein: CASSSAGYNEQFF.

The table lists this clone with a few counts. This rearrangement joins TRBV5-1 to TRBJ1-5, with D perhaps TRBD1 (5 bases). Between the trimmed V and J ends, which lost 0 bases and 7 bases, there was a span of 14 bases. The CDR3 is made up of 15 amino acids. Germline V CDR1 and CDR2: SGHRS, YFSETQ. The CDR3 DNA reads TGCGCCAGCAGCTTGGAGGGGTTGCCCCGGCAGCCCCAGCATTTT. Translated: CASSLEGLPRQPQHF.

V usage is TRBV5-5 and J usage is TRBJ2-7; D remains unclear. This CDR3 has 13 amino acids. Germline CDR1 and CDR2: SGHKS and YYEKEE (reference sequence). Trimming cost V 0 bases and J 3 bases, with 7 bases left between them. CDR3 sequence (DNA): TGTGCCAGCAGCTTGGTCGGCGTCTACGAGCAGTACTTC. Protein: CASSLVGVYEQYF.

This clone was picked up a small number of times. This chain links TRBV9 with TRBJ1-2; D gene ambiguous. The CDR3 totals 13 residues. Germline lookup yields CDR1 SGDLS and CDR2 YYNGEE. V shed 4 bases and J shed 5 bases, with 12 bases lying between them. This CDR3 reads CASSPLGGYGYTF. The CDR3 DNA reads as TGTGCCAGCAGCCCTCTTGGAGGGTATGGCTACACCTTC.

This chain joins TRBV4-1 and TRBJ1-2; TRBD1 might be the D (5 bases). V gave up 2 bases and J gave up 0 bases, with 13 bases separating them. The CDR3 has 16 residues. Germline V gives CDR1 MGHRA, CDR2 YSYEKL. CDR3 loop: CASSQSAQATNYGYTF. CDR3 nucleotide sequence: TGCGCCAGCAGCCAATCAGCACAGGCCACTAACTATGGCTACACCTTC.

This rearrangement joins TRBV5-4 to TRBJ1-1, with TRBD1 identical over 7 bases. The CDR3 length is 14 residues. Germline V gene lookup returns CDR1 SGHNT and CDR2 YYREEE (reference sequence). V lost 4 bases to trimming and J lost 4 bases; unmatched junction nucleotides: 7. The CDR3 nucleotides read TGTGCCAGCAGCCTGAGACAGGGCACCACTGAAGCTTTCTTT. Its protein is CASSLRQGTTEAFF.

The V and J genes are TRBV11-3 and TRBJ2-7; 7 bases align to TRBD2. This CDR3 contains 14 residues. With 5 bases clipped from V and 4 bases from J, the junction kept 8 bases outside the gene matches. CDR1 is SGHNT, CDR2 YENEEA, per germline. DNA of the CDR3: TGTGCCAGCAGCCCACATGGACTAGGTTACGAGCAGTACTTC. Its protein product is CASSPHGLGYEQYF. Full variable domain (remainder filled in from reference TRBV11-3 and TRBJ2-7): EAGVVQSPRYKIIEKKQPVAFWCNPISGHNTLYWYLQNLGQGPELLIRYENEEAVDDSQLPKDRFSAERLKGVDSTLKIQPAELGDSAVYLCASSPHGLGYEQYFGPGTRLTVT.

The chain is built from TRBV4-1 and TRBJ2-1, with TRBD2 identical over 7 bases. Looked up from germline, CDR1 is MGHRA and CDR2 is YSYEKL. This CDR3 has 15 residues. The ends lost 3 bases at V and 8 bases at J; junction bases unmatched: 10. CDR3 in amino acids: CASSQSGGFVHEQFF. The CDR3 DNA reads TGCGCCAGCAGCCAGTCGGGAGGTTTTGTGCATGAGCAGTTCTTC.

The chain joins TRBV7-6 to TRBJ2-5; D may be TRBD1 (6 bases). The ends were cut back, 5 bases at V and 4 bases at J, with 20 bases in the middle. In germline, CDR1 is SGHVS, CDR2 FNYEAQ. There are 16 residues in the CDR3. CDR3 bases: TGTGCCAGCAGCCGAGTACAGGGTCCCTACGTAGAGACCCAGTACTTC. As protein: CASSRVQGPYVETQYF.

This sequence joins TRBV5-1 and TRBJ2-7; 9 nucleotides match TRBD1. Germline V gives CDR1 SGHRS, CDR2 YFSETQ. V trimming: 4 bases; J trimming: 6 bases; junction bases outside the gene matches: 5. CDR3 length: 13 residues. The CDR3 coding sequence is TGCGCCAGCAGCGTCGGGACAGGGTCCGAGCAGTACTTC. This translates into CASSVGTGSEQYF.

Notes on this clone: The germline gene is not matched at one end of the junction; a read error may be the cause. The rearrangement joins TRBV6-1 to TRBJ2-1; D uncertain. The CDR3 extends over 11 amino acids. Germline V gene lookup returns CDR1 MNHNS and CDR2 SASEGT. CDR3 nucleotides: TGCGTACTATTGGGGTACAATGAGCAGTTCTTC. It yields the protein CVLLGYNEQFF.

The sample holds a few counts of this clone. The chain carries TRBV30 and TRBJ2-5; D unclear. Trimming cost V 4 bases and J 3 bases, with 6 bases left between them. The CDR3 runs to 11 residues. In germline, CDR1 is GTSNPN, CDR2 SVGIG (reference sequence). CDR3 sequence reads: CAWKRKETQYF. The DNA for the CDR3 is TGTGCCTGGAAAAGAAAAGAGACCCAGTACTTC.

The chain recombines TRBV18 with TRBJ2-5; a possible D gene is TRBD1 (6 bases). CDR3 length: 14 residues. V lost 3 bases to trimming and J lost 5 bases, with 13 bases between them. Germline V gene lookup returns CDR1 KGHSH and CDR2 LQKENI. The CDR3 loop reads CASSPGTTGETQYF. The DNA of the CDR3 is TGTGCCAGCTCACCGGGGACAACGGGGGAGACCCAGTACTTC.

The chain employs TRBV19 and TRBJ2-2; D is possibly TRBD1 (5 bases). This CDR3 spans 13 amino acids. Germline V CDR1 and CDR2: LNHDA, SQIVND (reference sequence). Trimming removed 7 bases at V and 9 bases at J, with 15 bases between. CDR3 protein: CASMNPGYRELFF. The CDR3 coding sequence is TGTGCCAGTATGAACCCAGGGTACAGGGAGCTGTTTTTT.

The chain is built from TRBV10-3 and TRBJ2-2, with 10 bases aligning to TRBD1. Unmatched junction bases numbered 25, after V lost 6 bases and J lost 6 bases. The CDR3 consists of 21 residues. Germline-derived CDR1 and CDR2 are ENHRY and SYGVKD. The CDR3 DNA follows: TGTGCCATCAGCAATTTTGGGACAGGGGTTGCACAGGGTGAACGGGCCGGGGAGCTGTTTTTT. Translation gives CAISNFGTGVAQGERAGELFF.

The chain carries TRBV11-2 and TRBJ2-3; 7 positions agree with TRBD1. The V gene end was trimmed by 5 bases and the J gene end by 0 bases; junction bases not matched to a gene: 11. CDR1 is SGHAT, CDR2 FQNNGV, per germline. This CDR3 has 17 amino acids. CDR3 nucleotide sequence: TGTGCCAGCAGCCTAAGACAGGGAGAAACTAGCACAGATACGCAGTATTTT. It encodes CASSLRQGETSTDTQYF.